The 3 T cell receptor beta chains below all came from one sample that was sequenced in a study of blood T cell repertoires in COVID-19. TCRdb's table, derived via immunoSEQ multiplex PCR, lists solely in-frame clones and lacks some. The sample has about 170,000 clones; 84% are singletons. Sequencing was performed on peripheral blood. Source of these receptors: an elderly woman with COVID-19, enrolled during active disease.

The V call is TRBV5-4, the J call TRBJ2-7; TRBD1 aligns across 7 bases. From germline, CDR1 is SGHNT and CDR2 YYREEE (reference sequence). This CDR3 has 15 amino acids. Trimming took 4 bases from V and 5 from J; bases not matched to a gene: 12. Written as DNA, the CDR3 is TGTGCCAGCAGCGGTGCTCTACAGGGGTCCCACGAGCAGTACTTC. Protein sequence: CASSGALQGSHEQYF.

This clone was seen just once. J is TRBJ1-1 and V is TRBV7-2; D might be TRBD1 (5 bases). Between the trimmed V and J ends, which lost 0 bases and 4 bases, there was a span of 15 bases. The germline CDR1 and CDR2 sequences are SGHTA and FQGNSA. CDR3 length: 16 amino acids. For the CDR3, the DNA is TGTGCCAGCAGCTTAGCGGGGGGGGTAGTCCGCACTGAAGCTTTCTTT. As protein: CASSLAGGVVRTEAFF.

The J gene is TRBJ2-2, the V gene TRBV19; the match to TRBD1 covers 9 bases. The V gene's germline CDR1 is LNHDA and CDR2 SQIVND (reference sequence). J gave up 5 bases and V 7 bases, and 5 bases lay outside the gene matches. The CDR3 runs 14 residues. CDR3 protein: CASIQGAGTGELFF. DNA for the CDR3: TGTGCCAGTATACAGGGGGCGGGGACCGGGGAGCTGTTTTTT.